Presented here are 20 T cell receptor beta chains from one specimen sequenced in a study of blood T cell repertoires in COVID-19. Measured with immunoSEQ multiplex PCR; TCRdb has only the in-frame clones, and not every one. This sample carries approximately 50,000 clones, more than 75% of them seen once, and the ten largest clones take approximately 20%. The sample taken for sequencing was peripheral blood. The receptor set was obtained from a man aged 45-65 years with active or convalescent COVID-19.

This rearrangement joins TRBV7-2 to TRBJ2-5, with no clear D. In germline, CDR1 is SGHTA, CDR2 FQGNSA. V was trimmed by 6 bases and J by 2 bases, leaving 7 bases between them. CDR3 length: 12 residues. DNA for the CDR3: TGTGCCAGCAGTAGTTGGCAAGAGACCCAGTACTTC. This codes for CASSSWQETQYF.

The chain is built from TRBV14 and TRBJ2-1, with TRBD2 matching 9 bases. In germline, CDR1 is SGHDN, CDR2 FVKESK. With 4 bases clipped from V and 3 bases from J, the junction kept 7 bases outside the gene matches. The CDR3 loop spans 16 amino acids. The DNA of the CDR3 is TGTGCCAGCAGCCTGCTAGCGGGGACTCTCTACAATGAGCAGTTCTTC. Protein sequence: CASSLLAGTLYNEQFF. The full variable domain, rest sourced from reference TRBV14 and TRBJ2-1, is EAGVTQFPSHSVIEKGQTVTLRCDPISGHDNLYWYRRVMGKEIKFLLHFVKESKQDESGMPNNRFLAERTGGTYSTLKVQPAELEDSGVYFCASSLLAGTLYNEQFFGPGTRLTVL.

The chain joins TRBV19 to TRBJ1-2; 7 bases agree with TRBD1. V lost 5 bases to trimming and J lost 8 bases; unmatched junction nucleotides: 2. Germline V gene data show CDR1 as LNHDA and CDR2 as SQIVND (reference sequence). This CDR3 has 11 residues. The CDR3 region has the DNA TGTGCCAGTAGTTTAGGGGGCGGCTACACCTTC. Amino acid sequence: CASSLGGGYTF.

The chain couples TRBV7-8 to TRBJ2-1; the match to TRBD2 covers 9 bases. The CDR3 has 17 amino acids. V shed 3 bases and J 4 bases; nucleotides not matched to a gene: 10. Per germline, CDR1 SGHVS and CDR2 FQNEAQ. CDR3 residues: CASSFQPRTSEYNEQFF. In DNA form, the CDR3 reads TGTGCCAGCAGCTTCCAACCGAGGACTAGCGAATACAATGAGCAGTTCTTC.

This chain joins TRBV6-5 and TRBJ2-7; TRBD1 might be the D (6 bases). The germline CDR1 and CDR2 sequences are MNHEY and SVGAGI. Trimming stripped 5 bases from V and 5 bases from J, with 10 bases between. The CDR3 extends over 12 amino acids. In DNA, the CDR3 is TGTGCCAGCAGTAAACAGGGCCACGAGCAGTACTTC. This gives the protein CASSKQGHEQYF.

The chain has TRBV30 and TRBJ1-5, with D tentatively TRBD1 (6 bases). Germline loops: CDR1 GTSNPN, CDR2 SVGIG (reference sequence). V lost 7 bases and J 1 base, leaving 8 bases between the germline ends. This CDR3 is built from 12 residues. In DNA, the CDR3 is TGTGCCTCCCAGGGGAGCAATCAGCCCCAGCATTTT. Its translation is CASQGSNQPQHF. Full variable domain (rest looked up from reference TRBV30 and TRBJ1-5): SQTIHQWPATLVQPVGSPLSLECTVEGTSNPNLYWYRQAAGRGLQLLFYSVGIGQISSEVPQNLSASRPQDRQFILSSKKLLLSDSGFYLCASQGSNQPQHFGDGTRLSIL.

V usage is TRBV12-3 or TRBV12-4 and J usage is TRBJ1-2; possible D gene TRBD1, 6 bases. Trimming took off 8 bases at V and 1 base at J, with 11 bases between the two ends. The CDR3 spans 13 residues. The CDR3 DNA reads as TGTGCCAGCGGGACACGGAATAACTATGGCTACACCTTC. Its protein product is CASGTRNNYGYTF.

This chain uses TRBV27 with TRBJ2-7, with TRBD2 matching 9 bases. The CDR3 runs 14 residues. Per germline, CDR1 MNHEY and CDR2 SMNVEV (reference sequence). V shed 8 bases and J 4 bases; nucleotides not matched to a gene: 9. In DNA, the CDR3 is TGTGCCAGCCGTAGGGCGGGAGGGCGTTACGAGCAGTACTTC. This sequence encodes CASRRAGGRYEQYF.

V and J are TRBV2 and TRBJ1-6, with D possibly being TRBD1 (5 bases). CDR3 length: 14 amino acids. Trimming took 7 bases from V and 7 from J, leaving 14 bases between them. Germline loops: CDR1 SNHLY, CDR2 FYNNEI. The CDR3 loop is CASTRVGGNSPLHF. The CDR3 coding sequence is TGTGCCAGCACCCGCGTCGGGGGAAATTCACCCCTCCACTTT. Drawing the rest from reference TRBV2 and TRBJ1-6, the complete variable domain is EPEVTQTPSHQVTQMGQEVILRCVPISNHLYFYWYRQILGQKVEFLVSFYNNEISEKSEIFDDQFSVERPDGSNFTLKIRSTKLEDSAMYFCASTRVGGNSPLHFGNGTRLTVT.

The CDR3 DNA is TGTGCCAGTAGTATGGACAGCCTGGGGACTGAAGCTTTCTTT. It specifies CASSMDSLGTEAFF. The V and J genes are TRBV19 and TRBJ1-1; maybe TRBD1 (6 bases). The length of the CDR3 is 14 residues. Deletions cut 3 bases from V and 5 bases from J, with 13 bases between. CDR1 is LNHDA, CDR2 SQIVND, per germline (reference sequence).

The chain is built from TRBV3-1 (or the pseudogene TRBV3-2) and TRBJ2-7, with 8 bases lining up with TRBD1. Per germline, CDR1 LGHDT and CDR2 YNNKEL (reference sequence). The CDR3 has 18 residues. V dropped 4 bases and J dropped 4; count of bases not matched to a gene: 18. The CDR3 nucleotides read TGTGCCAGCAGCCCCAGGGCCGAGAGGGCAGGGGGCTTATACGAGCAGTACTTC. Translated, it gives CASSPRAERAGGLYEQYF.

This chain's CDR3 is CASSLPTGKTDTLDGYTF. CDR3 sequence (DNA): TGTGCCAGCAGCTTACCGACAGGCAAGACAGATACGCTCGATGGCTACACCTTC. The chain employs TRBV7-6 and TRBJ1-2; maybe TRBD1 (6 bases). Looked up from germline, CDR1 is SGHVS and CDR2 is FNYEAQ. V lost 2 bases and J 6 bases, leaving 25 bases between the germline ends. CDR3 length equals 18 residues. Filled out from reference TRBV7-6 and TRBJ1-2, the complete variable domain reads GAGVSQSPRYKVTKRGQDVALRCDPISGHVSLYWYRQALGQGPEFLTYFNYEAQQDKSGLPNDRFSAERPEGSISTLTIQRTEQRDSAMYRCASSLPTGKTDTLDGYTFGSGTRLTVV.

The chain is built from TRBV19 and TRBJ1-2; maybe TRBD1 (6 bases). With 9 bases removed from V and 3 bases from J, the gap between germline ends came to 11 bases. This CDR3 contains 12 residues. Germline CDR1 and CDR2: LNHDA and SQIVND (reference sequence). The CDR3 nucleotides read TGTGCCAGCAGAAGACAGGACTATGGCTACACCTTC. Translated, it gives CASRRQDYGYTF.

As concerns this clone: The sample contains more than one DNA sequence encoding this CDR3. The chain employs TRBV10-1 and TRBJ2-1; 11 bases align to TRBD1. Germline V CDR1 and CDR2: WNHNN, SYGVQD (reference sequence). V was clipped by 5 bases and J by 5 bases; unmatched bases: 5. The CDR3 runs to 15 residues. The CDR3 spells CASSPGTGGHNEQFF. The CDR3 DNA sequence: TGCGCCAGCAGTCCCGGGACAGGGGGTCACAATGAGCAGTTCTTC.

J is TRBJ1-1 and V is TRBV16, with D uncertain. Germline V gene data show CDR1 as KGHSY and CDR2 as FQNENV. Trimming pared 0 bases from V and 0 bases from J, leaving 2 bases between. This CDR3 spans 13 amino acids. The CDR3 nucleotides read TGTGCCAGCAGCCAATCCGTGAACACTGAAGCTTTCTTT. It codes for CASSQSVNTEAFF.

The V call is TRBV7-6, the J call TRBJ2-1, with 7 nucleotides matching TRBD2. The trim removed 1 base at V and 6 bases at J, leaving 6 bases unmatched. The CDR3 is 15 amino acids. The V gene's germline CDR1 is SGHVS and CDR2 FNYEAQ. As DNA, the CDR3 is TGTGCCAGCAGCTTAGACGGACTAGGTTCCAATGAGCAGTTCTTC. Translation: CASSLDGLGSNEQFF.

With respect to this clone: The same CDR3 can be traced to other DNA sequences in this sample. The chain employs TRBV5-1 and TRBJ1-5; 8 bases match TRBD1. The junction had 8 bases not matched to a gene; V was cut back by 7 bases and J by 5 bases. The CDR3 totals 14 residues. Germline loops: CDR1 SGHRS, CDR2 YFSETQ. The CDR3 nucleotides read TGCGCCAGCTCTCGCACAGGGGGGGATCAGCCCCAGCATTTT. It encodes CASSRTGGDQPQHF.

The gene calls are TRBV29-1 and TRBJ2-3; 9 bases fit TRBD2. The CDR3 has 13 residues. V gave up 3 bases and J gave up 8 bases; unmatched junction bases: 6. The germline CDR1 and CDR2 sequences are SQVTM and ANQGSEA. The CDR3 nucleotides are TGCAGCGTTGACGCGGGAGGGCCCCTTACGCAGTATTTT. Protein sequence: CSVDAGGPLTQYF.

The rearrangement uses TRBV11-2 and TRBJ2-5, with D unclear. This CDR3 contains 13 residues. V was shortened by 3 bases and J by 5 bases, with 10 bases between the two germline ends. Germline lookup yields CDR1 SGHAT and CDR2 FQNNGV. The CDR3 DNA follows: TGTGCCAGCAGCTTTGAGCTCGGGGAGACCCAGTACTTC. It is translated as CASSFELGETQYF. The full variable domain, its missing parts supplied by reference TRBV11-2 and TRBJ2-5, is EAGVAQSPRYKIIEKRQSVAFWCNPISGHATLYWYQQILGQGPKLLIQFQNNGVVDDSQLPKDRFSAERLKGVDSTLKIQPAKLEDSAVYLCASSFELGETQYFGPGTRLLVL.

The chain employs TRBV5-1 and TRBJ1-3; TRBD1 matches at 8 bases. V was clipped by 5 bases and J by 0 bases; unmatched bases: 4. This CDR3 has 15 residues. Germline lookup yields CDR1 SGHRS and CDR2 YFSETQ. In DNA form, the CDR3 reads TGCGCCAGCAGTTCGACAGGGGACTCTGGAAACACCATATATTTT. The encoded protein is CASSSTGDSGNTIYF.